The 15 T cell receptor beta chains listed next were all sequenced from one sample in a study of beta chain features in type 1 diabetes. Expressed TCRB transcripts were sequenced because the isolated RNA had all been reverse transcribed beforehand. The repertoire was sequenced with immunoSEQ multiplex PCR; TCRdb's copy has only in-frame clones and lacks some. The sample has hundreds of thousands of clones, roughly 10% seen once. Specimen: naive CD4+ T cells from blood. Every receptor here comes from a woman aged 18-29 years in good health.

This rearrangement joins TRBV29-1 to TRBJ1-2; D remains ambiguous. The CDR3 has 14 residues. Germline CDR1 reads SQVTM; CDR2 reads ANQGSEA. V lost 1 base and J 5 bases, leaving 14 bases between the germline ends. The CDR3 sequence is CSVEVPISRYGYTF. The CDR3 bases are TGCAGCGTTGAAGTTCCCATCTCTCGGTATGGCTACACCTTC.

The chain recombines TRBV29-1 with TRBJ1-1; D perhaps matches TRBD1 (6 bases). The CDR3 extends over 15 amino acids. Germline values: CDR1 SQVTM, CDR2 ANQGSEA. Trimming took 7 bases from V and 5 from J, leaving 23 bases between them. The CDR3 sequence: CSARQDLALGTEAFF. CDR3 DNA sequence: TGCAGCGCCCGACAGGATCTCGCCTTGGGGACTGAAGCTTTCTTT.

This sequence joins TRBV9 and TRBJ1-1; D is uncertain. From germline, CDR1 is SGDLS and CDR2 YYNGEE. The CDR3 is 13 residues long. With 3 bases removed from V and 1 base from J, the gap between germline ends came to 7 bases. The CDR3 loop is CASSANTNTEAFF. CDR3 coding DNA: TGTGCCAGCAGCGCAAACACGAACACTGAAGCTTTCTTT.

Comments on this clone: Just one base apart from a much larger clone, this may be a read error. The chain joins TRBV6-5 to TRBJ2-3, with D unclear. In germline, CDR1 is MNHEY, CDR2 SVGAGI. There are 11 residues in the CDR3. The CDR3 protein is CASSDSDTQYF. For the CDR3, the DNA is TGTGCCAGCAGTGACTCAGATACGCAGTATTTT.

This clone occurred a few times. The chain recombines TRBV7-9 with TRBJ1-2, with TRBD1 identical over 11 bases. Unmatched junction bases numbered 7, after V lost 5 bases and J lost 2 bases. CDR1 is SEHNR, CDR2 FQNEAQ, per germline (reference sequence). This CDR3 is 16 amino acids long. CDR3 amino acids: CASSPSGTGGNYGYTF. CDR3 coding DNA: TGTGCCAGCAGCCCCAGTGGGACAGGGGGAAACTATGGCTACACCTTC.

V is TRBV28 and J is TRBJ1-4; D gene unclear. Germline CDR1 is MDHEN and CDR2 is SYDVKM. Trimming took off 2 bases at V and 7 bases at J, with 5 bases between the two ends. This CDR3 comprises 12 residues. CDR3 protein: CASSLSIEKLFF. CDR3 DNA sequence: TGTGCCAGCAGTTTAAGTATTGAAAAACTGTTTTTT. Variable domain in full (rest from reference TRBV28 and TRBJ1-4): DVKVTQSSRYLVKRTGEKVFLECVQDMDHENMFWYRQDPGLGLRLIYFSYDVKMKEKGDIPEGYSVSREKKERFSLILESASTNQTSMYLCASSLSIEKLFFGSGTQLSVL.

This clone has just one count. The V gene is TRBV7-2, the J gene TRBJ1-4, with 9 bases fitting TRBD1. This CDR3 comprises 13 residues. The trim removed 6 bases at V and 8 bases at J, leaving 4 bases unmatched. Germline V gives CDR1 SGHTA, CDR2 FQGNSA. CDR3 sequence (DNA): TGTGCCAGCAGTGGACAGGGGAGGGAAAAACTGTTTTTT. Translating gives CASSGQGREKLFF.

J is TRBJ2-7 and V is TRBV7-8; TRBD1 aligns across 10 bases. This CDR3 is 17 amino acids long. The germline V gene encodes CDR1 SGHVS and CDR2 FQNEAQ. V dropped 5 bases and J dropped 3; count of bases not matched to a gene: 13. The CDR3 nucleotides read TGTGCCAGCAGCCACCGACAGGGGGCAAAAAGAAGCTACGAGCAGTACTTC. This gives the protein CASSHRQGAKRSYEQYF.

This clone was found a few times. The genes are TRBV18 and TRBJ2-2, with no clear D. The CDR3 covers 12 residues. The V end lost 6 bases, the J end lost 7 bases, and 9 bases lay between the germline ends. CDR1 is KGHSH and CDR2 is LQKENI in the germline V gene. The CDR3 is CASSQTDGELFF. CDR3 DNA sequence: TGTGCCAGCTCGCAGACGGACGGGGAGCTGTTTTTT.

This clone was counted between two and nine times. The chain is built from TRBV20-1 and TRBJ1-4, with D uncertain. V shed 2 bases and J shed 7 bases, with 5 bases lying between them. Germline loops: CDR1 DFQATT, CDR2 SNEGSKA (reference sequence). The CDR3 runs 11 residues. As DNA, the CDR3 is TGCAGTGCTAGAAGATTTGAAAAACTGTTTTTT. Its translation: CSARRFEKLFF.

A few counts support this clone. The chain uses TRBV7-2 and TRBJ2-5; D is uncertain. The CDR3 has 12 residues. Germline CDR1 and CDR2: SGHTA and FQGNSA. The V end lost 3 bases, the J end lost 2 bases, and 4 bases lay between the germline ends. CDR3 coding DNA: TGTGCCAGCAGCTTTCGGCAAGAGACCCAGTACTTC. Amino acid sequence: CASSFRQETQYF.

There are a few counts of this clone. V usage is TRBV4-2 and J usage is TRBJ1-2; TRBD1 matches 7 bases. Germline loops: CDR1 LGHNA, CDR2 YNFKEQ. This CDR3 is built from 16 residues. Trimming removed 3 bases from V and 8 bases from J; junction bases left unmatched: 15. In nucleotides, the CDR3 is TGTGCCAGCAGCCAGACCCCCGCGACAGGGTATGGCGGCTACACCTTC. It yields the protein CASSQTPATGYGGYTF.

This clone has a handful of counts. The rearrangement joins TRBV7-3 to TRBJ1-3; possible D gene TRBD1, 5 bases. Germline-derived CDR1 and CDR2 are SGHTA and FQGTGA. The CDR3 runs to 16 residues. V lost 4 bases and J lost 0, with 13 bases in between. This chain's CDR3 is CASSYQAGTSGNTIYF. Here the CDR3 DNA reads TGTGCCAGCAGCTACCAAGCCGGGACCTCTGGAAACACCATATATTTT.

This clone has a handful of counts. This chain uses TRBV21-1 with TRBJ2-7. TRBV21-1 is classified as a pseudogene. The CDR3 sequence is 13 residues long. CDR3 in amino acids: CASSRLSVDEQYV. DNA of the CDR3: TGTGCCAGCAGCAGATTGTCGGTTGACGAGCAGTACGTC.

J is TRBJ1-2 and V is TRBV7-9; 7 positions agree with TRBD1. Germline CDR1 reads SEHNR; CDR2 reads FQNEAQ (reference sequence). The V gene end was trimmed by 0 bases and the J gene end by 4 bases; junction bases not matched to a gene: 5. The CDR3 has 15 amino acids. Here the CDR3 DNA reads TGTGCCAGCAGCTTAGCCTGGGACAGTCGCTATGGCTACACCTTC. Translating gives CASSLAWDSRYGYTF.